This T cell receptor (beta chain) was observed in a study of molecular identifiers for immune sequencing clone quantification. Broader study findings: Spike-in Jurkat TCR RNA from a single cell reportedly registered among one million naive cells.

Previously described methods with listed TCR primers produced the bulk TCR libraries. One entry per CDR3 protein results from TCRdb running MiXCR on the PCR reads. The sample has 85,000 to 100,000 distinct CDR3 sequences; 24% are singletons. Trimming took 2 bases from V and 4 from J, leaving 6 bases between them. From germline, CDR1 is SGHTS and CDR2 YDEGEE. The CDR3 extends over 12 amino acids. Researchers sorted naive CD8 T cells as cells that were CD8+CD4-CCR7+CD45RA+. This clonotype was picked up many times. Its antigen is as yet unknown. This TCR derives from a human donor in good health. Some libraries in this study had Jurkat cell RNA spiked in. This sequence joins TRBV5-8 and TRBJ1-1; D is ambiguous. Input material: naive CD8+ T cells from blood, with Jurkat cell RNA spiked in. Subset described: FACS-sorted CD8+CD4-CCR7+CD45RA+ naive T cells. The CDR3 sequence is CASSFPGTEAFF. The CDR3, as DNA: TGTGCCAGCAGCTTCCCAGGCACTGAAGCTTTCTTT.